These 14 T cell receptor beta chains originate from one sample sequenced in a study of shared clonotypes between healthy human individuals. Only in-frame clones appear in the TCRdb table, and some are missing; sequencing was by immunoSEQ multiplex PCR. The table records some 1 million clones, about three quarters of them present only once. Input material: memory CD4+ T cells sorted from blood. Documented subset: CD45RA-negative fraction. These receptors were obtained from a man aged 18 to 29 in good health.

This clone was seen a few times. The chain has TRBV20-1 and TRBJ1-5; D gene uncertain. The CDR3 runs 11 residues. The V gene's germline CDR1 is DFQATT and CDR2 SNEGSKA (reference sequence). Trimming removed 5 bases from V and 2 bases from J, with 4 bases in between. This CDR3 reads CSAAGNQPQHF. The DNA for the CDR3 is TGCAGTGCTGCGGGCAATCAGCCCCAGCATTTT.

In DNA, the CDR3 is TGTGCCAGCAGCTTTAGGGCGACAGGGGTCACTGAAGCTTTCTTT. It specifies CASSFRATGVTEAFF. The gene calls are TRBV5-6 and TRBJ1-1; 8 bases are a match to TRBD1. This CDR3 spans 15 amino acids. Germline loops: CDR1 SGHDT, CDR2 YYEEEE. With V trimmed by 2 bases and J by 4 bases, 7 bases remained unmatched. The whole variable domain, remainder taken from reference TRBV5-6 and TRBJ1-1, is DAGVTQSPTHLIKTRGQQVTLRCSPKSGHDTVSWYQQALGQGPQFIFQYYEEEERQRGNFPDRFSGHQFPNYSSELNVNALLLGDSALYLCASSFRATGVTEAFFGQGTRLTVV.

On this clone: The sample contains more than one DNA sequence encoding this CDR3. The chain employs TRBV28 and TRBJ2-2, with D unresolved. There are 13 residues in the CDR3. Germline CDR1 reads MDHEN; CDR2 reads SYDVKM. V was shortened by 5 bases and J by 2 bases, with 6 bases between the two germline ends. The CDR3 protein is CASSRTNTGELFF. The DNA of the CDR3 is TGTGCCAGCAGTAGAACCAACACCGGGGAGCTGTTTTTT.

The chain carries TRBV5-1 and TRBJ1-6; tentatively, D is TRBD1 (5 bases). Trimming took 0 bases from V and 6 from J, leaving 13 bases between them. This CDR3 contains 16 residues. Germline V gene sequence: CDR1 SGHRS, CDR2 YFSETQ. The CDR3 DNA reads TGCGCCAGCAGCTTGGCTGGGGCCGCTGCTAATTCACCCCTCCACTTT. Translating gives CASSLAGAAANSPLHF.

This clone appeared a single time. This chain joins TRBV19 and TRBJ1-2, with D possibly matching TRBD1 (5 bases). Germline-derived CDR1 and CDR2 are LNHDA and SQIVND (reference sequence). The length of the CDR3 is 13 residues. V lost 6 bases and J lost 6, with 14 bases in between. CDR3 nucleotide sequence: TGTGCCAGTAGGCTTGGGGGGACGCATGGCTACACCTTC. Its translation: CASRLGGTHGYTF.

This chain links TRBV9 with TRBJ1-1, with a possible D match to TRBD1 (5 bases). CDR3 length: 15 residues. V was trimmed by 2 bases and J by 4 bases, leaving 15 bases between them. CDR1 SGDLS and CDR2 YYNGEE come from the germline V gene. CDR3 sequence reads: CASSVGTVRGTEAFF. CDR3 nucleotides: TGTGCCAGCAGCGTCGGGACGGTTCGGGGCACTGAAGCTTTCTTT.

This clone was observed a few times. The genes are TRBV7-2 and TRBJ1-5, with TRBD1 as a possible D gene (5 bases). Trimming removed 5 bases at V and 5 bases at J, with 16 bases between. This CDR3 has 15 residues. The germline V gene has CDR1 SGHTA and CDR2 FQGNSA. The CDR3 nucleotides read TGTGCCAGCAGCCCCTTCCAGGGTACTCATCAGCCCCAGCATTTT. This codes for CASSPFQGTHQPQHF.

This clone was seen only a few times. V usage is TRBV9 and J usage is TRBJ1-2; 7 bases align to TRBD1. Germline trimming cut 4 bases from V and 4 bases from J; bases unmatched to any gene: 10. The CDR3 consists of 15 residues. Germline lookup yields CDR1 SGDLS and CDR2 YYNGEE. CDR3 bases: TGTGCCAGCAGCCCCGCTCAGGACAGGCCCTATGGCTACACCTTC. Its protein is CASSPAQDRPYGYTF.

The chain is built from TRBV28 and TRBJ2-2; 8 bases are a match to TRBD1. Germline V CDR1 and CDR2: MDHEN, SYDVKM. Losses at the gene ends were 1 base for V and 4 bases for J; bases not matched to a gene: 5. The CDR3 has 16 amino acids. The DNA of the CDR3 is TGTGCCAGCAGTTTATCAGGGGGCTCGGGCACCGGGGAGCTGTTTTTT. Amino acids: CASSLSGGSGTGELFF.

V is TRBV18 and J is TRBJ2-3, with 10 bases aligning to TRBD2. Germline loops: CDR1 KGHSH, CDR2 LQKENI. The CDR3 is 15 residues long. V was pared by 2 bases and J by 3 bases, with 2 bases of the junction left unmatched. CDR3 DNA: TGTGCCAGCTCACCATCACTAGCGGGGACAGATACGCAGTATTTT. The encoded protein is CASSPSLAGTDTQYF.

The chain is built from TRBV7-9 and TRBJ1-6, with 8 bases aligning to TRBD1. This CDR3 region has 13 residues. The J segment lost 10 bases and the V segment lost 5 bases, leaving 4 bases of the junction unmatched. CDR1 and CDR2 from the germline V gene are SEHNR and FQNEAQ (reference sequence). The CDR3: CASSDRGESPLHF. The CDR3 DNA reads TGTGCCAGCAGCGACAGGGGCGAATCACCCCTCCACTTT.

The chain combines TRBV4-2 with TRBJ2-3; no reliable D call. Germline CDR1 reads LGHNA; CDR2 reads YNFKEQ. The ends were cut back, 3 bases at V and 2 bases at J, with 6 bases in the middle. This CDR3 spans 13 amino acids. The CDR3 DNA reads TGTGCCAGCAGCCAGGAAATCACAGATACGCAGTATTTT. It yields the protein CASSQEITDTQYF.

V is TRBV5-1 and J is TRBJ2-2; 9 nucleotides align to TRBD1. This CDR3 is built from 16 residues. Germline V CDR1 and CDR2: SGHRS, YFSETQ. V was pared by 4 bases and J by 7 bases, with 11 bases of the junction left unmatched. The CDR3 spells CASSMGTGLWSGELFF. CDR3 DNA: TGCGCCAGCAGCATGGGGACAGGGCTGTGGAGCGGGGAGCTGTTTTTT. Full variable domain (outside the CDR3, taken from reference TRBV5-1 and TRBJ2-2): KAGVTQTPRYLIKTRGQQVTLSCSPISGHRSVSWYQQTPGQGLQFLFEYFSETQRNKGNFPGRFSGRQFSNSRSEMNVSTLELGDSALYLCASSMGTGLWSGELFFGEGSRLTVL.

The chain couples TRBV6-5 to TRBJ2-7; TRBD1 aligns across 7 bases. The J segment lost 3 bases and the V segment lost 10 bases, leaving 9 bases of the junction unmatched. CDR1 MNHEY and CDR2 SVGAGI come from the germline V gene. The CDR3 is 13 residues long. CDR3 coding DNA: TGTGCCACCGCCAGACAGGGCCTCTACGAGCAGTACTTC. Its translation is CATARQGLYEQYF.